This TCR beta chain was observed in a study of radiation and T cells in renal cell carcinoma. Notes on the study in general: In blood, top tumor clones expanded by 2 weeks, shrinking by 4.

The method was immunoSEQ multiplex PCR; TCRdb's version includes in-frame clones alone and lacks a portion of them. The sample has about 150,000 clones, about 88% seen once. To note about this clone: As yet, its antigen is unknown.

This CDR3 comprises 14 residues. Deletions cut 0 bases from V and 1 base from J, with 7 bases between. Germline CDR1 SGHRS, CDR2 YFSETQ. Noted time point: baseline pretreatment blood. Treatment here: 15 Gy SBRT to primary tumor, nephrectomy 4 weeks later. The clonotype was recovered from a woman aged 65 to 85 with renal cell carcinoma. This material consisted of blood, taken from a patient whose treatment included radiotherapy and nephrectomy. V gene TRBV5-1 combines with J gene TRBJ1-1; D not resolved. The CDR3 region is CASSLEAGNTEAFF. The CDR3 coding sequence is TGCGCCAGCAGCTTGGAGGCCGGGAACACTGAAGCTTTCTTT.